One T cell receptor (beta chain) is described in this entry. No cognate antigen has been identified for it. No qualities accompany the bases; no much larger clone lies one base away. V and J are trimmed by 6 bases and 3 bases, and the gene matches miss 7 bases of the junction. The CDR3 runs 14 amino acids, cysteine and phenylalanine included. Of the read, only the CDR3 DNA is kept; its 42 bases are in frame from base 1. The CDR1 and CDR2 encoded by the germline V gene are SNHLY and FYNNEI. For sex, age, current smoking status and body mass index, every depressed patient had a pairwise-matched non-depressed control. Every participant in the study was of European descent. Patients were diagnosed with major depressive disorder by DSM-IV criteria and had a Hamilton Rating Scale for Depression score of 18 or higher. Patients had been free of any psychiatric medication, including antidepressants, for at least 8 weeks before enrollment. Among the patients, depression severity spanned the moderate-to-severe range. Major medical conditions, Axis I/II comorbidities, regular medication or illicit drug use, and drinking over 100 g alcohol a week were all grounds for excluding any participant. Roughly 31 ml of peripheral blood was collected from each participant into EDTA tubes. Magnetic negative selection with the BD IMag Human CD4 T Lymphocyte Enrichment Set was used to purify CD4+ T cells from thawed PBMCs. The CD4+ enrichment method typically yielded around 94% purity as confirmed by flow cytometry. TCRbeta sequencing was performed on a subgroup of a handful of case-control pairs selected blind to chemokine receptor expression and flow-cytometric repertoire skewing results. All blood samples were drawn in the morning at 8:00 a.m., and PBMCs were separated by Ficoll-Hypaque gradient centrifugation. PBMCs were cryopreserved by gradual cooling to -80 degrees C and were kept in liquid nitrogen until assay.

The sample originates from a study of untreated major depressive disorder (dated by TCRdb to about 2018). Background on the whole study: The study was a cross-sectional case-control comparison of T cell phenotype and TCR repertoire between antidepressant-free major depressive disorder patients and individually matched non-depressed controls. The sequencing was a follow-up to the differences in Vbeta 5.1, Vbeta 11 and Vbeta 22 usage that flow cytometry had picked up across the whole cohort. Results the study describes overall, beyond this receptor: For the sequencing comparisons, one-tailed planned tests were applied to only three preselected Vbeta families. In every sequenced subject, all of the top five TRBV05-01 clones were private clones. In CD4+ T cells, sequencing confirmed that depressed patients used TRBV05-01 (Vbeta 5.1) more than controls did, with a one-tailed test giving p = 0.040. TRBV25-01 and TRBV02-01 usage followed the flow-cytometry pattern but did not reach statistical significance in the sequencing data. Because of strict matching and exclusion criteria, the study sample was comparatively small, which limits how generalizable the findings are.

The Qiagen DNeasy Blood and Tissue Kit was used to extract total genomic DNA from the purified CD4+ T cells. Amplification and sequencing of the TCRbeta CDR3 region, as defined according to IMGT, were carried out with immunoSEQ immunosequencing protocols. Processing in the source paper ran as follows. Raw sequence data were preprocessed by the immunoSEQ service for PCR and sequencing error correction. Data were loaded into the immunoSEQ Analyzer and further analyzed with VDJtools v1.0.7. The paired Wilcoxon signed-rank test was applied to assess differences between patients and controls. TCRdb re-hosts the immuneACCESS table, in-frame sequences only. Its copies lack some clones; in the studies checked, an unresolved V gene accounts for under half of them, and the cause for the rest is not known. V, J and clone size are taken as reported in that table, and D and trimming were inferred from the DNA itself. This sample holds more than 25,000 clones; around 90% were observed only once. Roughly 0.72% of the sample goes to the ten largest clones.

This receptor was identified in a woman in her 30s with major depressive disorder. The rearranged segments are TRBV2 and TRBJ1-2, and TRBD1 aligns with 7 junction nucleotides. Specimen: CD4+ T cells from PBMCs. The DNA sequence follows: TGTGCCAGCAGGGTGACAGGGTATGACTATGGCTACACCTTC. This encodes CASRVTGYDYGYTF.